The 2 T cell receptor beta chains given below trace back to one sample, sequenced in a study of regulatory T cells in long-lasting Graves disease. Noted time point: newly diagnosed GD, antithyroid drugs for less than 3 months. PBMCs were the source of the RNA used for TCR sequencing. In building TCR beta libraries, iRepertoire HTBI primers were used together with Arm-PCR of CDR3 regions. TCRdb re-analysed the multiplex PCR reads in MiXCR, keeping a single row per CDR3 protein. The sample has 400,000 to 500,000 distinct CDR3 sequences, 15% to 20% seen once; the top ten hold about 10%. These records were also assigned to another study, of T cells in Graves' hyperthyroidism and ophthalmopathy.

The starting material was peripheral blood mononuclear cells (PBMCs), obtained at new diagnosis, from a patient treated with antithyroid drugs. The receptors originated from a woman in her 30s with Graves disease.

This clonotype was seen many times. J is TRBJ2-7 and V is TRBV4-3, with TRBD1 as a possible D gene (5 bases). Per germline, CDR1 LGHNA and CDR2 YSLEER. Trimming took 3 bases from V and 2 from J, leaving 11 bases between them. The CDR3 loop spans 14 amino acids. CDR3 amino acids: CASSQGPGTYEQYF. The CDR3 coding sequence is TGCGCCAGCAGCCAGGGGCCGGGCACCTACGAGCAGTACTTC.

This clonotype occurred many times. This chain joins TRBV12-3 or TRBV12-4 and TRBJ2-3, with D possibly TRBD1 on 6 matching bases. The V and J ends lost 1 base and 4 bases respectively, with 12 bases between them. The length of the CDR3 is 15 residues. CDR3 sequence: CASSLGGLRSDTQYF. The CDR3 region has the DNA TGTGCCAGCAGTTTAGGGGGGCTCCGCTCAGATACGCAGTATTTT.